The 25 T cell receptor beta chains in this list originate from one sample, sequenced in a study of T cell repertoires in cytomegalovirus infection. TCRdb re-analysed the reads in MiXCR, keeping a single row per CDR3 protein. The table lists hundreds of thousands of distinct CDR3 sequences, 11% of them singletons. Material: PBMCs. These receptors originate from a human donor in good health (CMV status not recorded). Some clones in this sample may be carry-over from other donors' samples.

The table lists this clonotype with many counts. V usage is TRBV15 and J usage is TRBJ2-7, with TRBD2 as a possible D gene (5 bases). With 0 bases removed from V and 7 bases from J, the gap between germline ends came to 13 bases. Per germline, CDR1 LNHNV and CDR2 YYDKDF (reference sequence). This CDR3 is built from 14 residues. CDR3 coding DNA: TGTGCCACCAGCAGAGAGATCATAGCGCCGGAGCAGTACTTC. This translates into CATSREIIAPEQYF.

The V gene is TRBV28, the J gene TRBJ1-4, with TRBD1 matching 7 bases. The CDR3 contains 15 residues. J gave up 6 bases and V 5 bases, and 9 bases lay outside the gene matches. Per germline, CDR1 MDHEN and CDR2 SYDVKM. CDR3 residues: CASSPAGQGDEKLFF. In DNA form, the CDR3 reads TGTGCCAGCAGTCCCGCCGGGCAGGGGGATGAAAAACTGTTTTTT.

This clonotype occurred a few times. V and J are TRBV6-6 and TRBJ1-1; TRBD1 might be the D (6 bases). CDR1 and CDR2 (germline): MNHNY, SVGAGI (reference sequence). V dropped 0 bases and J dropped 6 bases, with 14 bases sitting between them. The CDR3 totals 15 residues. Here the CDR3 DNA reads TGTGCCAGCAGTTACTCGGGGGGCCTGGGGTCTGAAGCTTTCTTT. Translation gives CASSYSGGLGSEAFF.

The V gene is TRBV10-3, the J gene TRBJ2-3, with D possibly matching TRBD2 (6 bases). Germline V gene data show CDR1 as ENHRY and CDR2 as SYGVKD. This CDR3 is built from 14 residues. V was trimmed by 6 bases and J by 2 bases, leaving 12 bases between them. The CDR3 sequence: CAIRAWGDTDTQYF. CDR3 bases: TGTGCCATCAGGGCTTGGGGGGACACAGATACGCAGTATTTT.

There are a few counts of this clonotype. The CDR3 nucleotides are TGTGCCTGGAGTTCTCCGGGACGGCCCACCTACGAGCAGTACTTC. It translates to CAWSSPGRPTYEQYF. This rearrangement joins TRBV30 to TRBJ2-7, with D perhaps matching TRBD1 or TRBD2 (5 bases each). Deletions cut 2 bases from V and 2 bases from J, with 16 bases between. This CDR3 is 15 amino acids long. Germline CDR1 and CDR2: GTSNPN and SVGIG (reference sequence).

There are many counts of this clonotype. The chain recombines TRBV10-3 with TRBJ1-2; D call uncertain. The CDR3 covers 14 residues. Trimming took 0 bases from V and 8 from J, leaving 13 bases between them. CDR1 is ENHRY, CDR2 SYGVKD, per germline. The DNA for the CDR3 is TGTGCCATCAGTGAGTCGATTATAGGCCGGGGCTACACCTTC. This translates into CAISESIIGRGYTF.

This clonotype was recorded a few times. The chain employs TRBV7-9 and TRBJ2-2, with D perhaps TRBD1 (5 bases). The germline CDR1 and CDR2 sequences are SEHNR and FQNEAQ (reference sequence). Deletions cut 5 bases from V and 4 bases from J, with 11 bases between. The CDR3 runs 14 residues. CDR3 nucleotides: TGTGCCAGCAGCCACAGGAGAGGCACCGGGGAGCTGTTTTTT. Protein sequence: CASSHRRGTGELFF.

At least ten counts were recorded for this clonotype. V gene TRBV19 combines with J gene TRBJ1-1; 8 nucleotides align to TRBD1. The germline V gene encodes CDR1 LNHDA and CDR2 SQIVND (reference sequence). The CDR3 is made up of 15 amino acids. V lost 8 bases to trimming and J lost 4 bases; unmatched junction nucleotides: 12. The CDR3 region is CASLDRAAESTEAFF. CDR3 nucleotides: TGTGCCAGTCTGGACAGGGCGGCGGAGAGCACTGAAGCTTTCTTT.

This clonotype showed up many times. V usage is TRBV6-1 and J usage is TRBJ1-1; 8 nucleotides align to TRBD1. In germline, CDR1 is MNHNS, CDR2 SASEGT. The CDR3 runs 15 residues. V was clipped by 0 bases and J by 2 bases; unmatched bases: 2. As DNA, the CDR3 is TGTGCCAGCAGTGAAGCGGGGACAGGAAACACTGAAGCTTTCTTT. The encoded protein is CASSEAGTGNTEAFF.

This clonotype was seen ten or more times. The V call is TRBV27, the J call TRBJ2-5, with D maybe TRBD1 (5 bases). The CDR3 extends over 13 amino acids. Trimming left V 6 bases short and J 5 bases short, with 13 bases between. Germline V gives CDR1 MNHEY, CDR2 SMNVEV (reference sequence). The CDR3 DNA is TGTGCCAGCAGCCCCCGGGCAGGGGAGACCCAGTACTTC. Translation gives CASSPRAGETQYF.

As for this clonotype: Being one base from a much bigger clone, this may be a read error. The V call is TRBV7-9, the J call TRBJ1-5; tentative D call: TRBD1 (5 bases). Trimming pared 5 bases from V and 9 bases from J, leaving 23 bases between. CDR3 length: 16 amino acids. CDR1 is SEHNR, CDR2 FQNEAQ, per germline (reference sequence). This CDR3 is CASSPRDDPGHRPQHF. The CDR3 DNA reads TGTGCCAGCAGCCCCCGGGACGACCCGGGCCATCGGCCCCAGCATTTT.

This clonotype has a count of ten or more. J is TRBJ2-3 and V is TRBV12-3 or TRBV12-4; 7 positions agree with TRBD2. CDR3 length: 15 residues. Trimming took 1 base from V and 6 from J; bases not matched to a gene: 7. CDR3 coding DNA: TGTGCCAGCAGTTTAGATGGCGGGAGAGGGGATACGCAGTATTTT. Its protein product is CASSLDGGRGDTQYF.

V is TRBV20-1 and J is TRBJ1-6; no clear D gene. V gave up 0 bases and J gave up 0 bases, with 12 bases separating them. The V gene's germline CDR1 is DFQATT and CDR2 SNEGSKA (reference sequence). CDR3 length: 17 residues. The DNA for the CDR3 is TGCAGTGCTAGAGACCCAGAAAATCTCTCCTATAATTCACCCCTCCACTTT. It specifies CSARDPENLSYNSPLHF.

This clonotype was seen at least ten times. The rearrangement links TRBV11-2 to TRBJ2-5; no definite D call. Germline V gene sequence: CDR1 SGHAT, CDR2 FQNNGV. CDR3 length equals 15 residues. V was clipped by 0 bases and J by 5 bases, with 13 bases between them. CDR3 region: CASSLDRARSETQYF. In DNA form, the CDR3 reads TGTGCCAGCAGCTTAGATCGCGCCAGGTCGGAGACCCAGTACTTC.

Many counts were recorded for this clonotype. The chain has TRBV7-8 and TRBJ2-7; D gene uncertain. Trimming cost V 0 bases and J 2 bases, with 11 bases left between them. CDR1 is SGHVS and CDR2 is FQNEAQ in the germline V gene. This CDR3 contains 15 residues. CDR3 amino acids: CASSLAGLPPYEQYF. CDR3 nucleotides: TGTGCCAGCAGCTTAGCAGGGCTTCCCCCCTACGAGCAGTACTTC.

This clonotype showed up just a few times. The gene calls are TRBV24-1 and TRBJ2-3; D call uncertain. The CDR3 loop spans 12 amino acids. V lost 2 bases to trimming and J lost 3 bases, with 2 bases between them. From germline, CDR1 is KGHDR and CDR2 SFDVKD. The CDR3: CATSDWTDTQYF. In DNA, the CDR3 is TGTGCCACCAGTGATTGGACAGATACGCAGTATTTT.

This clonotype has only one observation. The rearrangement links TRBV20-1 to TRBJ2-1; D is ambiguous. Germline V gene data show CDR1 as DFQATT and CDR2 as SNEGSKA (reference sequence). The V end lost 5 bases, the J end lost 5 bases, and 7 bases lay between the germline ends. The CDR3 loop spans 11 amino acids. Here the CDR3 DNA reads TGCAGTGCTCCCAGAAACAATGAGCAGTTCTTC. As protein: CSAPRNNEQFF.

This clonotype was recorded many times. The chain employs TRBV5-1 and TRBJ2-3; 9 bases agree with TRBD2. V gave up 6 bases and J gave up 0 bases; unmatched junction bases: 5. The V gene's germline CDR1 is SGHRS and CDR2 YFSETQ. CDR3 length equals 15 residues. This CDR3 reads CASTPTSGSTDTQYF. CDR3 DNA: TGCGCCAGCACGCCCACTAGCGGGAGCACAGATACGCAGTATTTT.

This chain uses TRBV5-1 with TRBJ2-2; 7 nucleotides line up with TRBD2. From germline, CDR1 is SGHRS and CDR2 YFSETQ. The CDR3 runs 17 residues. V lost 0 bases to trimming and J lost 4 bases; unmatched junction nucleotides: 9. The CDR3 protein is CASSLARQGGSTGELFF. Written as DNA, the CDR3 is TGCGCCAGCAGCTTGGCCCGCCAGGGCGGGAGCACCGGGGAGCTGTTTTTT.

This clonotype occurred many times. V gene TRBV7-2 combines with J gene TRBJ1-2; 8 nucleotides match TRBD1. The length of the CDR3 is 13 residues. V gave up 8 bases and J gave up 4 bases; unmatched junction bases: 6. In germline, CDR1 is SGHTA, CDR2 FQGNSA. CDR3 region: CASGTGTGYGYTF. DNA of the CDR3: TGTGCCAGCGGAACCGGGACAGGCTATGGCTACACCTTC.

This clonotype appeared many times. The chain links TRBV4-1 to TRBJ1-6; D gene uncertain. Trimming stripped 2 bases from V and 8 bases from J, with 7 bases between. This CDR3 comprises 13 residues. Germline loops: CDR1 MGHRA, CDR2 YSYEKL. This CDR3 reads CASSQTGDSPLHF. For the CDR3, the DNA is TGCGCCAGCAGCCAAACGGGAGATTCACCCCTCCACTTT.

This clonotype was detected ten times or more. The rearrangement joins TRBV5-1 to TRBJ1-2; the match to TRBD1 covers 8 bases. Losses at the gene ends were 0 bases for V and 4 bases for J; bases not matched to a gene: 8. The CDR3 loop spans 16 amino acids. The germline V gene encodes CDR1 SGHRS and CDR2 YFSETQ. The CDR3 coding sequence is TGCGCCAGCAGCTTGGCCTCGGCAGGGGGCTCCTATGGCTACACCTTC. Translation: CASSLASAGGSYGYTF.

This clonotype has at least ten counts. The gene calls are TRBV6-5 and TRBJ2-5; 11 bases fit TRBD2. CDR3 size: 16 residues. Germline assignment: CDR1 MNHEY and CDR2 SVGAGI. V shed 4 bases and J 0 bases; nucleotides not matched to a gene: 4. CDR3 protein: CASSFSSGGYQETQYF. CDR3 bases: TGTGCCAGCAGTTTCTCTAGCGGGGGGTACCAAGAGACCCAGTACTTC.

This clonotype was recorded at least ten times. The chain recombines TRBV6-1 with TRBJ1-6; D is unresolved. CDR1 and CDR2 from the germline V gene are MNHNS and SASEGT. Trimming took off 2 bases at V and 9 bases at J, with 14 bases between the two ends. The CDR3 extends over 15 amino acids. The CDR3 here is CASSEQEGSVSPLHF. The DNA for the CDR3 is TGTGCCAGCAGTGAACAGGAGGGTTCGGTTTCACCCCTCCACTTT.

CDR3: CASSKEIDAEAFF. In DNA, the CDR3 is TGTGCCAGCAGTAAAGAGATCGACGCTGAAGCTTTCTTT. V and J are TRBV6-4 and TRBJ1-1; D gene unclear. Per the germline V gene, CDR1 is MRHNA and CDR2 is SNTAGT. Between the trimmed V and J ends, which lost 5 bases and 6 bases, there was a span of 13 bases. CDR3 length: 13 residues.